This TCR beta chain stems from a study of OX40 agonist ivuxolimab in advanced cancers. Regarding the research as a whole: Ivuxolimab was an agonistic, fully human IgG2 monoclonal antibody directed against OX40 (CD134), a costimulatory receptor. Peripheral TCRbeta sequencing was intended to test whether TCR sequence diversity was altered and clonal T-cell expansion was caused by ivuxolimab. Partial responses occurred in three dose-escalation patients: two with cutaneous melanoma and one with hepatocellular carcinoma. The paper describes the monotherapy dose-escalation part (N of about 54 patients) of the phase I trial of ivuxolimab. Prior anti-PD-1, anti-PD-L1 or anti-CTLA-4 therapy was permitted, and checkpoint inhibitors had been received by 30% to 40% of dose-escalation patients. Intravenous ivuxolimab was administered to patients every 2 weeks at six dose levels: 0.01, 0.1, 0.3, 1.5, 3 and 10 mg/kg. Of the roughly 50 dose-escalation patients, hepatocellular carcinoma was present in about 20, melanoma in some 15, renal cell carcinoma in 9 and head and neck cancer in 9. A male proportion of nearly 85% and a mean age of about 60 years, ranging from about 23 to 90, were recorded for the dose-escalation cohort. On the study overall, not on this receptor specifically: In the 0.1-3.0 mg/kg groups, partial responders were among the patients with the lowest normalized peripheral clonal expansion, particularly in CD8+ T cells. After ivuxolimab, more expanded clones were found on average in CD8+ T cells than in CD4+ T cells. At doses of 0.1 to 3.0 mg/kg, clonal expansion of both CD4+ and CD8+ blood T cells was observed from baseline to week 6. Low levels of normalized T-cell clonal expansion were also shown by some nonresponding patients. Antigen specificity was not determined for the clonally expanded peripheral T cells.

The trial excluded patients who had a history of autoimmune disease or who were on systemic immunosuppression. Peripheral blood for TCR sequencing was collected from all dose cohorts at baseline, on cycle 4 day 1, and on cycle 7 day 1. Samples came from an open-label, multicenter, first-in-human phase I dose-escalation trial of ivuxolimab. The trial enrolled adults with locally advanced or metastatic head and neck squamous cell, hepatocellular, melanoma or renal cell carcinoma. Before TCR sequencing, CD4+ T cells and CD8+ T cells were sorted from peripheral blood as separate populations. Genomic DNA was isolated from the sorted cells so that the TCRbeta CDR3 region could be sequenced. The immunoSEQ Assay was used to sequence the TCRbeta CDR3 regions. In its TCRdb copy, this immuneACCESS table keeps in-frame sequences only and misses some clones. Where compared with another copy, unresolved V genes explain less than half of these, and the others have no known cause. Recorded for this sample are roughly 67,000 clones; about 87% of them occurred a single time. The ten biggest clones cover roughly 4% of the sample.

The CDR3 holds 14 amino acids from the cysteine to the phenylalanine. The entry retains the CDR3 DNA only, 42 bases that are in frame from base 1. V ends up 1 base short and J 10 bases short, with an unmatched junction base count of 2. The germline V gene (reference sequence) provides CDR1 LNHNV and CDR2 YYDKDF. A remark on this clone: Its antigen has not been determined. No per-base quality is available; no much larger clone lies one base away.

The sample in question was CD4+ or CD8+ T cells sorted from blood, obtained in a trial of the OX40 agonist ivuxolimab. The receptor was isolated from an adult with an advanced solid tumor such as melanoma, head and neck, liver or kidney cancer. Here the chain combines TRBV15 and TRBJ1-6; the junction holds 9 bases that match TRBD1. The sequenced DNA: TGTGCCACCAGCAGAGGGGACAGGGTATCACCCCTCCACTTT. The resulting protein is CATSRGDRVSPLHF.